The clone carrying this T cell receptor (beta chain) occurred many times. Its antigen remains unidentified. The sample is drawn from a study of T cells after yellow fever vaccination. Germline V CDR1 and CDR2: MNHEY, SMNVEV (reference sequence). The CDR3 totals 14 residues. V lost 6 bases, J lost 0 bases, and 9 bases lay in between. The authors made TCR cDNA by 5'RACE template switching, adding a universal primer site and UMIs. MiXCR, applied by TCRdb to the 5' RACE reads, yields one record per CDR3 protein. Among around 110,000 distinct CDR3 sequences listed, 8.4% were seen once. Notes on the study in general: Abundant bulk-derived clonotypes could contaminate FACS-sorted repertoires. Subsequent to the booster, the majority of primary-vaccination clones reappeared (roughly 96% CD4, about 90% CD8). Few clonotypes appeared in both CD4 and CD8 compartments.

The specimen comprised CD8+ T cells sorted from PBMCs, sampled 45 days after the yellow fever booster vaccination. The chain joins TRBV27 to TRBJ1-5; D is uncertain. The receptor was isolated from a man younger than 40 who received the YFV17D yellow fever vaccine. The chain's CDR3 is CASSWEGSNQPQHF. For the CDR3, the DNA is TGTGCCAGCAGCTGGGAGGGTAGCAATCAGCCCCAGCATTTT.